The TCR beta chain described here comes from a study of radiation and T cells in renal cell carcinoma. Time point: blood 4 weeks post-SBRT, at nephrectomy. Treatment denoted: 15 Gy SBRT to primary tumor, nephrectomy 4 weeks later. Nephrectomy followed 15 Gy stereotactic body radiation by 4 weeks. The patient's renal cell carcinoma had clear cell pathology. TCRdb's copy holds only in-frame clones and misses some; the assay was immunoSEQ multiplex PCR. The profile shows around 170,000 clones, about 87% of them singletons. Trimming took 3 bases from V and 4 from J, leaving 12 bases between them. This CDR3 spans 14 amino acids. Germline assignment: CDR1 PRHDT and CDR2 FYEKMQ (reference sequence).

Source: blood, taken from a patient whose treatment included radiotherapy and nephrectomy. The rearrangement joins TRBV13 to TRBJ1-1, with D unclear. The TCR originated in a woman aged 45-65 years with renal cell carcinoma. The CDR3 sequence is CASSFTNEPTEAFF. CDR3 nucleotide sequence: TGTGCCAGCAGCTTTACAAACGAGCCCACTGAAGCTTTCTTT.